The present T cell receptor beta chain was sequenced within a study of T cells in Graves' hyperthyroidism and ophthalmopathy (dated 2019 in TCRdb). Describing the broader study: Peripheral blood was sampled at the time of initial diagnosis, prior to any treatment. TCR V-J signatures able to tell the groups apart were searched for in a discovery cohort of about a hundred patients, of whom 43 had Graves' ophthalmopathy and about 60 had stable Graves' hyperthyroidism. An independent validation cohort of 18 to 20 hyperthyroidism patients and about 15 patients who later progressed to ophthalmopathy tested prospective prediction of ophthalmopathy. The 95 to 100 discovery patients were randomly divided into training and test sets at a 7:3 ratio. Thyroid tissue and blood T-cell repertoires from several Graves' hyperthyroidism patients were also compared in the study. Following sampling, methimazole starting at 30 mg daily was given to hyperthyroidism patients, and high-dose intravenous methylprednisolone was given to ophthalmopathy patients. TCR Vbeta CDR3 sequencing of 120 to 150 peripheral blood samples (roughly 43 ophthalmopathy, 75 to 80 hyperthyroidism and around 17 progressor patients) is reported in the paper. Points the paper makes about the study in general: Most expanded thyroid clonotypes (frequency above 0.001) were also found in blood, which suggests that blood repertoires may mirror thyroid immune responses. In validation, the model predicted progression to ophthalmopathy with approximately 71% sensitivity and over 72% specificity, a median of around 6.6 months before onset. No statistical method was used to fix the sample size in advance, and group allocation was not hidden from the investigators. A 13 V-J signature model separated ophthalmopathy from stable hyperthyroidism, with approximately 86% sensitivity and 81.08% specificity in cross-validation and 80%/75% in testing.

Per the germline V gene, SGHTA is the CDR1 and FQGTGA is the CDR2. Trimming costs V 2 bases and J 7 bases, and their ends lie 20 bases apart. The CDR3, cysteine through phenylalanine, is 17 amino acids long. The CDR3 DNA has 51 bases and is translated from base 1. TCR beta CDR3 regions were amplified from RNA transcripts. The first round of RT-PCR for the TCR CDR3 was performed with the HTBI primer set and the Qiagen OneStep RT-PCR kit. Libraries were constructed in a second round of multiplex PCR, after which size selection and purification were performed. Sequencing of the libraries was done on an Illumina HiSeq2000 using paired-end 100 bp reads. The paper's processing steps were these. SOAPnuke was used to process the raw data, throwing out any read that contained adapters or uncalled bases, had a mean Phred below 15, or lacked an exact constant-primer or identifier match. High-quality paired reads were merged with COPE v1.2.5, and unique nucleotide sequences were defined as clonotypes. MiTCR v1.1 was used to align clonotypes to the IMGT TRBV, TRBD and TRBJ reference segments. Only V-J combinations with frequency above 0.0001, covering roughly 99% of repertoires, were analysed. The TCS score was defined as the ratio of F50 (clonal expansion) to E x V (chaos), calculated using BLOSUM62-based TCRdist between CDR3 peptides within each V-J. Welch's t-statistics and random forest reduced just over 500 V-J features to roughly 13, which were used in a naive Bayes classifier (R e1071). The public sequencing data were trimmed at Q25 with fastp and processed into clonotypes with MiXCR by TCRdb, which kept only in-frame beta chains. Merged by CDR3 protein, the rows form single entries marked with the most common genes and DNA. The V and J calls were determined by TCRdb, not by the authors. Counted in this sample were 270,000 or so distinct CDR3 sequences; nearly 15% of them appeared once. The ten most abundant clones make up 30% of the sample.

The hyperthyroidism patients were between 18 and 65 years old and newly diagnosed, with a disease duration of less than 2 months. Patients with uncontrolled infections, other autoimmune diseases, pregnancy or lactation were excluded. Diagnoses relied on clinical symptoms, serum thyroxine and TRAb, thyroid ultrasound and orbital computed tomography. Blood from progressor patients was collected at the time of first diagnosis with hyperthyroidism, before any ophthalmopathy symptoms had appeared. PBMCs were separated from 8 to 10 ml of fresh peripheral blood using Ficoll-Paque density gradient centrifugation. Progressor patients were initially diagnosed with Graves' hyperthyroidism and developed ophthalmopathy during follow-up. Total RNA was extracted with Trizol reagent, and quality was checked on an Agilent 2100 Bioanalyzer. This clonotype was seen more than once but under ten times. Its antigen is currently not known. Base qualities are not recorded, but no much larger clone differs from it by a single base.

The material sequenced was blood. This clonotype originated in a woman aged 45-65 years with Graves' hyperthyroidism that later progressed to Graves' ophthalmopathy. In this chain, TRBV7-3 is recombined with TRBJ2-2; TRBD2 is possibly the D segment (6 matching bases). The CDR3 sequence is CASSLQRSREPGGELFF. The bases read TGTGCCAGCAGCTTACAGCGCAGTCGGGAGCCCGGCGGGGAGCTGTTTTTT.